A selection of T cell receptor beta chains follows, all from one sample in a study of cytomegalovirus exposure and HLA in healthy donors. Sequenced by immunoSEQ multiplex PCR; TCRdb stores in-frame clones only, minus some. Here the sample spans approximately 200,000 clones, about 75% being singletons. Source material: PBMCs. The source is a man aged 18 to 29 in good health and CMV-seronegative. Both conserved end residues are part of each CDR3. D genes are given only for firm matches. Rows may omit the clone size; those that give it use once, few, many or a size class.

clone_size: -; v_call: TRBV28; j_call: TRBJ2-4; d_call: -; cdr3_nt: TGTGCCAGCAGTTTCTGGTATGATGGGGTAGGGAGGTTAGCCAAAAACATTCAGTACTTC; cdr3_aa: CASSFWYDGVGRLAKNIQYF
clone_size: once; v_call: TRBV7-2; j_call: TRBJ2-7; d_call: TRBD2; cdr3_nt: TGTGCCAGCAGACTAAGCGGGGGGGAGTCCTACGAGCAGTACTTC; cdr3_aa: CASRLSGGESYEQYF
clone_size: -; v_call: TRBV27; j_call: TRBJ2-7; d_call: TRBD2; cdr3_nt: TGTGCCAGCAGCCGCGGACTAGCGGGGGCCTACGAGCAGTACTTC; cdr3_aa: CASSRGLAGAYEQYF
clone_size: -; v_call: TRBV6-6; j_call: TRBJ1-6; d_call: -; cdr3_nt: TGTGCCAGCAGCTCAACAGGGAGCTCCTATAATTCACCCCTCCACTTT; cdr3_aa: CASSSTGSSYNSPLHF
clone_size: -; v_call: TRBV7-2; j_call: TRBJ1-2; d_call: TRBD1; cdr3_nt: TGTGCCAGCAGCCCTATGGGACAGGCCTATGGCTACACCTTC; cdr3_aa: CASSPMGQAYGYTF
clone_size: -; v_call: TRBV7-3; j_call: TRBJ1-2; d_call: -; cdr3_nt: TGTGCCAGCAGCTTAGAAGGGGCAGATGTCGGCTACACCTTC; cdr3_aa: CASSLEGADVGYTF
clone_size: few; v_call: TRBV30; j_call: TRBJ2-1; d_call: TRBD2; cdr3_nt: TGTGCCTGGAGTAGGCTAGCGGGAGGCAATGAGCAGTTCTTC; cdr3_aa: CAWSRLAGGNEQFF
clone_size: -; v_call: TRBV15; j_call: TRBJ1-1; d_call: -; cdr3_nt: TGTGCCACCAGCAGAGATGGGCAGGGATTGAACACTGAAGCTTTCTTT; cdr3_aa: CATSRDGQGLNTEAFF
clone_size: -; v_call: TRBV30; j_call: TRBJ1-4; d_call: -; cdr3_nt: TGTGCCTGGAGCCCCAGGCGGGGGGCGATTGAAAAACTGTTTTTT; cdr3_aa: CAWSPRRGAIEKLFF
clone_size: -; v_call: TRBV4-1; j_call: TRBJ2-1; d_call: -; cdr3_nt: TGCGCCAGCAGCCAACCCGCGGAACGCTACAATGAGCAGTTCTTC; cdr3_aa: CASSQPAERYNEQFF
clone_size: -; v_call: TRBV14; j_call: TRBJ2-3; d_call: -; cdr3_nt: TGTGCCAGCAGCCACGGCGGCGGTACGCAGTATTTT; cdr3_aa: CASSHGGGTQYF
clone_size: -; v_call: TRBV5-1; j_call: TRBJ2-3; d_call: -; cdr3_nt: TGCGCCAGTTCGGGGTTGGGGGCAGCCAACACAGATACGCAGTATTTT; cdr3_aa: CASSGLGAANTDTQYF
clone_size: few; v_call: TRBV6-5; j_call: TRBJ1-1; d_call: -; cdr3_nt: TGTGCCAGCAGTTACTCCGGGGGAGGGGGTACCACTGAAGCTTTCTTT; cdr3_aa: CASSYSGGGGTTEAFF
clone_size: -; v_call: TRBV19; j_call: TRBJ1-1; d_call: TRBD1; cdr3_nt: TGTGCCAGCACAACAGGGGTCAACACTGAAGCTTTCTTT; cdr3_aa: CASTTGVNTEAFF
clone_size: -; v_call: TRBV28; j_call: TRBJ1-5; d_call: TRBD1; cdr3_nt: TGTGCCAGCAGTTTAGGACAGGCGGATCAGCCCCAGCATTTT; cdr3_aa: CASSLGQADQPQHF
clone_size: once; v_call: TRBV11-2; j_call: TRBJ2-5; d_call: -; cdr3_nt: TGTGCCAGCAGCTTACAGGGGAATAGGGAGACCCAGTACTTC; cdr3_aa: CASSLQGNRETQYF
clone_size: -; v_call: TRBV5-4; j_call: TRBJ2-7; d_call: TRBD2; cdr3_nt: TGTGCCAGCAGCCCACTAGCGCTGTCGGACGAGCAGTACTTC; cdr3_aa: CASSPLALSDEQYF
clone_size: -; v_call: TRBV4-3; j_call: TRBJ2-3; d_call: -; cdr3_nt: TGCGCCAGCAGCCAAGAGGGGAGGAGACTCGGCACAGATACGCAGTATTTT; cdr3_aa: CASSQEGRRLGTDTQYF
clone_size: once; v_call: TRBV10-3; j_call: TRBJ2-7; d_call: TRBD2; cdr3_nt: TGTGCCATCAGTGACCCTAGGACTAGCGGAGCTTACGAGCAGTACTTC; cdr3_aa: CAISDPRTSGAYEQYF
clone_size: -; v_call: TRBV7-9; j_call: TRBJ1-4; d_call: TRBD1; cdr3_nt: TGTGCCAGCAGCGCCACAGGGGGAGGTGGGGAAAAACTGTTTTTT; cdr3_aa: CASSATGGGGEKLFF
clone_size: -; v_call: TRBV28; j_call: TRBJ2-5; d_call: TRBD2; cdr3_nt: TGTGCCAGCAGTTTCTCGGGAGGGCCGGAGACCCAGTACTTC; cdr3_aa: CASSFSGGPETQYF
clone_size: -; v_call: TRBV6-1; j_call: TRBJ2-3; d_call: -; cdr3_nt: TGTGCCAGCAGTAAGTTCCCCCAGGCCACAGATACGCAGTATTTT; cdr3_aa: CASSKFPQATDTQYF
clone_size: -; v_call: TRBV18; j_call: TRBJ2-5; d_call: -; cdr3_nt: TGTGCCAGCTCACCCCAGAGGTCCTACTTC; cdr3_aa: CASSPQRSYF
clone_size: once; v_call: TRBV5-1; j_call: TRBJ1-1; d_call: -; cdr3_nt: TGCGCCAGCAGCTTGGCAGGGCCGAATACTGAAGCTTTCTTT; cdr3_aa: CASSLAGPNTEAFF
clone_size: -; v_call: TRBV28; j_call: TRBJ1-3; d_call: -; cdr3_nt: TGTGCCAGCAGTCCCTCTACAGGGACTGGAAACACCATATATTTT; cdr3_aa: CASSPSTGTGNTIYF
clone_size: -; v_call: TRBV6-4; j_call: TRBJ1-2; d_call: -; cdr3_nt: TGTGCCAGCTCGGACAGAATTAACTATGGCTACACCTTC; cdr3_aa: CASSDRINYGYTF
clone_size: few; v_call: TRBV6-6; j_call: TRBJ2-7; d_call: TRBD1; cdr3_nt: TGTGCCAGCAGTAGTGGACAGGGCGGACTTTACGAGCAGTACTTC; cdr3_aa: CASSSGQGGLYEQYF
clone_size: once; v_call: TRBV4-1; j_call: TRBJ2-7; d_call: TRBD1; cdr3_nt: TGCGCCAGCAGCCGCCAGACAGGGACCTACGAGCAGTACTTC; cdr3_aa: CASSRQTGTYEQYF
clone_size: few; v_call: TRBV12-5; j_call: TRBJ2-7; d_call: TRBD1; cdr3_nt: TGTGCTAGTGGTTTGGTAGAACGAGGACAGGGGGATTGGTACGAGCAGTACTTC; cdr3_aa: CASGLVERGQGDWYEQYF
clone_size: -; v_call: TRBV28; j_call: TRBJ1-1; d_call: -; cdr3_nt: TGTGCCAGCAGCCCTCTCAGACAGAACACTGAAGCTTTCTTT; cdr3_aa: CASSPLRQNTEAFF
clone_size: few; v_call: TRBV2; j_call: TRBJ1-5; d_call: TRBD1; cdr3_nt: TGTGCCAGCAACCCCGGGACAGGGCTTAGCAATCAGCCCCAGCATTTT; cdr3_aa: CASNPGTGLSNQPQHF
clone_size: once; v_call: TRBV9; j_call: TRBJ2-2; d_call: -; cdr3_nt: TGTGCCAGCAGCGTAGACAGCCCTACCGGGGAGCTGTTTTTT; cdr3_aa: CASSVDSPTGELFF
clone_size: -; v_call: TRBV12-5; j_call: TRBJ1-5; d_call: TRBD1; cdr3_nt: TGTGCTAGTGGTCCCTCGGACAGGGCGGAACAGCCCCAGCATTTT; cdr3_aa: CASGPSDRAEQPQHF
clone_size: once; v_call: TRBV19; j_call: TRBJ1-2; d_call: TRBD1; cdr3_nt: TGTGCCAGTAGTCCTGGGACAGGAATCTATGGCTACACCTTC; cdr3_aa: CASSPGTGIYGYTF
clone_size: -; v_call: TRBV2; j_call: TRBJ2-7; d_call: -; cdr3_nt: TGTGCCAGCAGTGAAGAGGCTAGCCGGCAGTACTTC; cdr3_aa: CASSEEASRQYF
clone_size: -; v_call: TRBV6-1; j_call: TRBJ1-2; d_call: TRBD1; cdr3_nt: TGTGCCAGCAGTCAAGGGACAGGCCAGACTACTAACTATGGCTACACCTTC; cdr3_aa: CASSQGTGQTTNYGYTF
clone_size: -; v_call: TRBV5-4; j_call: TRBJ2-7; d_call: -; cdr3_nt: TGTGCCAGCAGCTCAGAGGACAGTATCTACGAGCAGTACTTC; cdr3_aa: CASSSEDSIYEQYF
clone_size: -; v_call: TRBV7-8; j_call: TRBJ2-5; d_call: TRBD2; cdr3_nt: TGTGCCAGCAGCTTGACTAGCGGTGAAGAGACCCAGTACTTC; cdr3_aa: CASSLTSGEETQYF
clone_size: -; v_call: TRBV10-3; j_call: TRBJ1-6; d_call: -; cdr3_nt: TGTGCCATCAGTGAGTCGCAGGGGCTCACTTCACCCCTCCACTTT; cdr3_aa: CAISESQGLTSPLHF
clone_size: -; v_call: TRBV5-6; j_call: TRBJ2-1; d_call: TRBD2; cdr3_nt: TGTGCCAGCAGCTACGGACTAGCGGCCAGCTCCTACAATGAGCAGTTCTTC; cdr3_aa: CASSYGLAASSYNEQFF
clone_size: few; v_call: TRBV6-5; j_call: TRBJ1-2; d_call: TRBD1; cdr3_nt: TGTGCCAGCAGTTCAGCGACAGGGAGTACTGGCTACACCTTC; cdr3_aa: CASSSATGSTGYTF
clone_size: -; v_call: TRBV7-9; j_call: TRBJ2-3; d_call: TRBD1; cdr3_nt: TGTGCCAGCAGCGAGACAGGGTTTAGCACAGATACGCAGTATTTT; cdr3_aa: CASSETGFSTDTQYF
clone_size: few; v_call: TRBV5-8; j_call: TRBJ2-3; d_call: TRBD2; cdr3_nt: TGTGCCAGCGGCCGACCTTTGACTAGCGGGCCCACAGATACGCAGTATTTT; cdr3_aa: CASGRPLTSGPTDTQYF
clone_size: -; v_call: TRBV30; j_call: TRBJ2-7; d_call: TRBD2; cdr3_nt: TGTGCCTGGAGTTTGGCTAGCGGGAGCTCCTACGAGCAGTACTTC; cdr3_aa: CAWSLASGSSYEQYF
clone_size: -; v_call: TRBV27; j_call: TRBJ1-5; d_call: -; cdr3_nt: TGTGCCAGCAGTGTGACTGCGGCGGGTAGCAATCAGCCCCAGCATTTT; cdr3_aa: CASSVTAAGSNQPQHF
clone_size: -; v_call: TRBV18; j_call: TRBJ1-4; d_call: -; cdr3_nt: TGTGCCAGCTCACCATCCGGAGGCGGTGAAAAACTGTTTTTT; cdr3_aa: CASSPSGGGEKLFF
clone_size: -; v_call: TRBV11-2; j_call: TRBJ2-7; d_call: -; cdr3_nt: TGTGCCAGCAGCTTACAGGGGGAGCAGTACTTC; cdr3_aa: CASSLQGEQYF
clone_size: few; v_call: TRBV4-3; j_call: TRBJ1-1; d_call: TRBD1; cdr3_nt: TGCGCCAGCAGCCAGGACAGGGCTGAAGCTTTCTTT; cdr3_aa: CASSQDRAEAFF
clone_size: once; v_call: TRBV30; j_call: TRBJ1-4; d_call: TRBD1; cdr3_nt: TGTGCCTGGAGGGTGGGGGGACAGGGCGATGAAAAACTGTTTTTT; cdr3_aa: CAWRVGGQGDEKLFF
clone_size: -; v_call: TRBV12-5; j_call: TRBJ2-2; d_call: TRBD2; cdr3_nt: TGTGCTAGTGGTTTGGTCAGCTATAGTTCGGCGGGAGGGACGTTGAACACCGGGGAGCTGTTTTTT; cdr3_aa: CASGLVSYSSAGGTLNTGELFF